The 4 T cell receptor beta chains given below trace back to one sample, sequenced in a study of cytomegalovirus exposure and HLA in healthy donors. PCR involved 60 Vbeta and 13 Jbeta primers. The method was immunoSEQ multiplex PCR; TCRdb's version includes in-frame clones alone and lacks a portion of them. This table holds about 140,000 clones, 82% found once. Material: PBMCs. The source is a woman in her thirties or forties in good health and CMV-seronegative.

This sequence joins TRBV18 and TRBJ1-3; unclear D gene. Germline assignment: CDR1 KGHSH and CDR2 LQKENI. V was trimmed by 3 bases and J by 2 bases, leaving 5 bases between them. There are 13 residues in the CDR3. The CDR3 nucleotides read TGTGCCAGCTCACCGTCCGCTGGAAACACCATATATTTT. Translated, it gives CASSPSAGNTIYF.

This chain connects TRBV7-2 to TRBJ2-5; 8 bases match TRBD1. The CDR3 has 14 residues. Per the germline V gene, CDR1 is SGHTA and CDR2 is FQGNSA. V dropped 3 bases and J dropped 4; count of bases not matched to a gene: 4. This CDR3 is CASSFQGAGETQYF. CDR3 coding DNA: TGTGCCAGCAGCTTTCAGGGGGCGGGAGAGACCCAGTACTTC.

This chain links TRBV5-1 with TRBJ1-2, with D uncertain. Trimming removed 5 bases at V and 4 bases at J, with 21 bases between. Germline CDR1 and CDR2: SGHRS and YFSETQ. CDR3 length: 16 residues. The CDR3 coding sequence is TGCGCCAGCAGACGCCCCGGGGAGCATCTATTCTATGGCTACACCTTC. It specifies CASRRPGEHLFYGYTF.

This chain uses TRBV28 with TRBJ1-2; 7 nucleotides line up with TRBD1. In germline, CDR1 is MDHEN, CDR2 SYDVKM. The CDR3 spans 15 residues. With 7 bases clipped from V and 0 bases from J, the junction kept 8 bases outside the gene matches. This CDR3 is CASTSRQGTNYGYTF. The DNA of the CDR3 is TGTGCCAGCACCTCGAGACAGGGAACTAACTATGGCTACACCTTC.